Sequencing of this TCR beta chain was carried out in a study of blood T cell repertoires in COVID-19 (TCRdb year 2020). Concerning the study at large: Samples covering the acute and convalescent phases of COVID-19 were provided by collaborators in the United States, Italy and Spain. The material from the prospective study consisted of cDNA or gDNA derived from T cells, B-cell-depleted T cells, or PBMCs. The dataset comprised deeply sampled blood TCRbeta repertoires from subjects exposed to, actively infected with, or recovered from COVID-19. A freely available public database, intended as a resource for researchers studying the immune response to SARS-CoV-2, is where the repertoires were released. The samples were drawn from the first 160 participants of the ongoing ImmuneRACE study and from about 1,200 subjects provided by 6 global collaborators. Nearly every sample came with metadata listing a de-identified subject ID, COVID-19 status, age in years and sex. Where HLA class I and class II types were available, the types were taken from metadata supplied by the sample provider, not from assay-based typing.

Collaborating institutions collected whole blood in K2EDTA tubes following their own protocols. For TCRbeta analysis, collaborator samples were shipped as frozen whole blood, as isolated PBMCs, or as DNA extracted from either sample type. The germline V gene encodes CDR1 SGHTA and CDR2 FQGTGA. The CDR3 holds 17 amino acids from the cysteine to the phenylalanine. Solely the CDR3 DNA is kept, with 51 bases framed from the first base. V and J are trimmed by 1 base and 1 base, and the gene matches miss 7 bases of the junction. The investigation overall reported the following: The amount of clinical and demographic metadata varied by source and participant and was provided uncurated.

TCRbeta CDR3 regions were amplified from genomic DNA by means of the immunoSEQ Assay, a bias-controlled multiplex PCR. The original pipeline was this. The number of nucleated cells in each sample was estimated by amplification of reference gene primers within the assay. Sequence reads were collapsed and filtered to measure the absolute abundance of every unique TCRbeta CDR3 rearrangement. Productive Simpson clonality was computed per sample as the square root of Simpson's diversity index over productive rearrangements. TCRdb retrieved this table from immuneACCESS and kept in-frame rearrangements only. Not all clones are present; in checked studies, unresolved V genes account for under half, and no reason is known for the remainder. V and J calls and clone size are those listed in that table; D and trimming were worked out from the DNA. The sample table records around 46,000 clones; 70% to 90% of these occur just once. The top ten clonotypes cover 15% to 17% of the sample.

Remarks on this clone: The clone's antigen remains unknown. Within one base of it there is no much larger clone, and no base qualities were kept.

The clonotype comes from a human donor in a cohort sampled during active COVID-19. The donor label of this sample is uncertain. The sequenced sample was peripheral blood. The chain uses TRBV7-3 and TRBJ1-2, with TRBD1 identical over 9 junction bases. The DNA is TGTGCCAGCAGCTTAAGCCCCAGGACAGGGGATAACTATGGCTACACCTTC. This yields the protein CASSLSPRTGDNYGYTF.